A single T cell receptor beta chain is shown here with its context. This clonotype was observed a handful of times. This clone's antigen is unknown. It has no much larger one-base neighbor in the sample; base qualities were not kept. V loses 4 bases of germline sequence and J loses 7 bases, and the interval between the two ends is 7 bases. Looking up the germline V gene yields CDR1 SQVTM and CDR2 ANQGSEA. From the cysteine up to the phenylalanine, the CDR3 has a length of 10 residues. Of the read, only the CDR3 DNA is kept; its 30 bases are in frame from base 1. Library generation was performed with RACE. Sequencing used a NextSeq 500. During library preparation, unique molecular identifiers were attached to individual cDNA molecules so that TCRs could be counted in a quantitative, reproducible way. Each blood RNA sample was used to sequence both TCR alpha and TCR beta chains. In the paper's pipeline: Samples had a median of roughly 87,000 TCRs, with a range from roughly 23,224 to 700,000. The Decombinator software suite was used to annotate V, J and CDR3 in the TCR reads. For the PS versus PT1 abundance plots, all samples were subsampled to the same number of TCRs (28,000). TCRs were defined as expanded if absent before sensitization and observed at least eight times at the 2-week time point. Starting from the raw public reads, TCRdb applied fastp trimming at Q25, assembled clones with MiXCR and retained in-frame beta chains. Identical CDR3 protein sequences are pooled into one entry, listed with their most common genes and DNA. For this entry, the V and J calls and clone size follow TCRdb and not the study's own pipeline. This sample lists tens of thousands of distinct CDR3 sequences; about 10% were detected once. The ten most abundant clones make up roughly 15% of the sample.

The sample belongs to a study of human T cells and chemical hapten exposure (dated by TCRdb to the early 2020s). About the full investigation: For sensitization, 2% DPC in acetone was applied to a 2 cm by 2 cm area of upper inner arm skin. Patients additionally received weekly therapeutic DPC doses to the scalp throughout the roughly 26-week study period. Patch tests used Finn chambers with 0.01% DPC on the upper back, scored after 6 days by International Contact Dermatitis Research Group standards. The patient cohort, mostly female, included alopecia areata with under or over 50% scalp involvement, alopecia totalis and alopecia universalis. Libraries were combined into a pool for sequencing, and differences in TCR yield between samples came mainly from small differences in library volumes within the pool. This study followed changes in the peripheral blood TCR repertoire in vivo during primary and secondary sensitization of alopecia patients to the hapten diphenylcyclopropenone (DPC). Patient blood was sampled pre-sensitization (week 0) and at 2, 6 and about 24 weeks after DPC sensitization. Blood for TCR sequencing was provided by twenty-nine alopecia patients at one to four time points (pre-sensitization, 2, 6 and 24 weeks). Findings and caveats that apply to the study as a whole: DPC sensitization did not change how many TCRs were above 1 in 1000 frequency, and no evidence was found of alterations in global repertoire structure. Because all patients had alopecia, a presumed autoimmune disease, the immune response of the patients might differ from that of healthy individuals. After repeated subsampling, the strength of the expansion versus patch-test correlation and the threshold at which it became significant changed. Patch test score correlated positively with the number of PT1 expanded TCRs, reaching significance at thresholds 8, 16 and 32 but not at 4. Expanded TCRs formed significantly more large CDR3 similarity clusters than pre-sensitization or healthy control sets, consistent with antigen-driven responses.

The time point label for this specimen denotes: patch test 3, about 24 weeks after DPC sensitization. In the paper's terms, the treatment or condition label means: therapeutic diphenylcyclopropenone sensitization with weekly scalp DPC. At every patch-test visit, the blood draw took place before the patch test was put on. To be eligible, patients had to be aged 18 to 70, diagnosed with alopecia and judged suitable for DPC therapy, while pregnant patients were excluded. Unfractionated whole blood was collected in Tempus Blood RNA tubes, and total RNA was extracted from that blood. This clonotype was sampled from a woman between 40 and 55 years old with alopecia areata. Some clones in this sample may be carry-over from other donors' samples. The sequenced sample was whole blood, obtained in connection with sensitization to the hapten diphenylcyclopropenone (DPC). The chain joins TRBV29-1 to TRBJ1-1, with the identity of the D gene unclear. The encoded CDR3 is CSVGGLEAFF. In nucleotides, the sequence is TGCAGCGTTGGTGGGCTTGAAGCTTTCTTT. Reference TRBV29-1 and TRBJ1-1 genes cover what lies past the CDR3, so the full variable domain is SAVISQKPSRDICQRGTSLTIQCQVDSQVTMMFWYRQQPGQSLTLIATANQGSEATYESGFVIDKFPISRPNLTFSTLTVSNMSPEDSSIYLCSVGGLEAFFGQGTRLTVV.